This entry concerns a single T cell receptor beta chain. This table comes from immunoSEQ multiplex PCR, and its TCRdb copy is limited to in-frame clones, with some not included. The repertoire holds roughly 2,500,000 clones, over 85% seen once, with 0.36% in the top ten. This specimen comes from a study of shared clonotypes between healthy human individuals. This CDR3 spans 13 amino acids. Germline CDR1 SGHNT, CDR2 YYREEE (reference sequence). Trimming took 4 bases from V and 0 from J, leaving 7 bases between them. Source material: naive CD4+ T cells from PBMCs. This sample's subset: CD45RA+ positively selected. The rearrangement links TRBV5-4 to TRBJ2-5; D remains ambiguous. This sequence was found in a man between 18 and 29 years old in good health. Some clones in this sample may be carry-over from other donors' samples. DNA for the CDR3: TGTGCCAGCAGCCGCGATTACCAAGAGACCCAGTACTTC. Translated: CASSRDYQETQYF.